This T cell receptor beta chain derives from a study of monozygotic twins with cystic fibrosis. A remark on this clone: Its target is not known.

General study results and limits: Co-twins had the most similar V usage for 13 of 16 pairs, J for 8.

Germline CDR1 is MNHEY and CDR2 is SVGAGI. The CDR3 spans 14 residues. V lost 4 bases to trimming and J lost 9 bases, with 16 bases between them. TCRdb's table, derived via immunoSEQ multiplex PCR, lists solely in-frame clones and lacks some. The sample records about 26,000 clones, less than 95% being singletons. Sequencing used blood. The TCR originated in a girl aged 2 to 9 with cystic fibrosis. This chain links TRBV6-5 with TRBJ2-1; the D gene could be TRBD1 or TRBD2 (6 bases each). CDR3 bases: TGTGCCAGCAGTTGGGGGGCGGGACACAGTGAGCAGTTCTTC. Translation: CASSWGAGHSEQFF.